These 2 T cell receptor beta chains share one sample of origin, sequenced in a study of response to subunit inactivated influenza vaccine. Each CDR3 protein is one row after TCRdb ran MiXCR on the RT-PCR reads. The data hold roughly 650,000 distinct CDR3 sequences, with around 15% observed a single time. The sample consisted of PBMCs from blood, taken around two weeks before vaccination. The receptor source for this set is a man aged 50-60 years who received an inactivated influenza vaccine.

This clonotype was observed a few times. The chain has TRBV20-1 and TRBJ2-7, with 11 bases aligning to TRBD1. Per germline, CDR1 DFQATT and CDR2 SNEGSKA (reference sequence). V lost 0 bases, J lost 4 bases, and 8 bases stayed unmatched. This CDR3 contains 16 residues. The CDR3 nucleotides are TGCAGTGCTAGAGAGGGGGGGGACAGGGGGTTATACGAGCAGTACTTC. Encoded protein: CSAREGGDRGLYEQYF.

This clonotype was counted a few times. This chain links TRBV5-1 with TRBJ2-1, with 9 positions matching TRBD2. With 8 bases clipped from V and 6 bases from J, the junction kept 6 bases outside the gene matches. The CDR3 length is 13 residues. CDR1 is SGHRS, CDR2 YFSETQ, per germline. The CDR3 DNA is TGCGCCAGTGCGGGACTAGCAGGCAATGAGCAGTTCTTC. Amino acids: CASAGLAGNEQFF.